Reported below is one TCR beta chain. The antigen remains unidentified. The sequence runs out 3 residues before the end of the CDR3; the remainder is reconstructed from the germline J gene. Measured with immunoSEQ multiplex PCR; TCRdb has only the in-frame clones, and not every one. The sample has over 20,000 clones; the top ten hold 9.1%. The entry originates in a study of T cells in women clearing cervical HPV infection. As for the study in general: Case blood was drawn when the lesion was first found; control blood after infection became undetectable.

Germline values: CDR1 MNHEY, CDR2 SVGEGT. V was pared by 6 bases and J by 4 bases, with 9 bases between. This CDR3 has 12 amino acids. Whole-study results and caveats: Unknown T-cell numbers per sample may underlie the richness differences. TRBV6-7 abundance was lower in cases than controls (roughly 0.11% versus 0.16%). Effector/memory and HPV-specific T cells were not isolated, and association timing is unknown.

Input material: blood buffy coat. The sequence came from a woman aged 18 to 75 with a cervical HPV16 infection that either progressed to CIN3+ or cleared (not recorded which). The chain combines TRBV6-2 or TRBV6-3 with TRBJ2-5; D is unclear. CDR3 bases read: TGTGCCAGCAGCCCGAGGCTAGAGACC. Its translation: CASSPRLET. The whole CDR3 is CASSPRLETQYF.